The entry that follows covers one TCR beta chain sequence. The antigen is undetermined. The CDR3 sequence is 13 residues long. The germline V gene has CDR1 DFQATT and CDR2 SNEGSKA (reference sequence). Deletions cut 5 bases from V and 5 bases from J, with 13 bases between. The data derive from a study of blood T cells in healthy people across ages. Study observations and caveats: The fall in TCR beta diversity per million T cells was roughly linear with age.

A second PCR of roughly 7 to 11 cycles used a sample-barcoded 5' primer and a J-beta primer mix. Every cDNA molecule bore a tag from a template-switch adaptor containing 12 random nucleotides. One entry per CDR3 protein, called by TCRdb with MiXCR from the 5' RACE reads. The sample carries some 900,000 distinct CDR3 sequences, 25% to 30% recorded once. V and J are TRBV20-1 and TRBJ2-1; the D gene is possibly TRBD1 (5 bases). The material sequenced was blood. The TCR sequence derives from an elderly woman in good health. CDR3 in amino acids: CSAWQGMNNEQFF. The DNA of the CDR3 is TGCAGTGCTTGGCAGGGAATGAACAATGAGCAGTTCTTC.